This T cell receptor beta chain was documented in a study of T-cell memory formation after mild COVID-19. About the study: Largely donor-specific TCR clusters were found. Whole-study findings and limits: Clones shrinking between day 15 and 85 showed a balanced CD4/CD8 split, and those that grew later tilted toward CD4+. Memory from before infection featured some responding clones, which suggests cross-reactive memory joined.

Each CDR3 protein gets one entry after TCRdb re-called the 5' RACE reads with MiXCR. This sample yields about 410,000 distinct CDR3 sequences, of which more than 20% are seen a single time; less than 15% belongs to the top ten. The CDR3 loop spans 16 amino acids. J gave up 3 bases and V 5 bases, and 8 bases lay outside the gene matches. The germline V gene has CDR1 SGHTA and CDR2 FQGTGA. On this clonotype: As yet, its antigen is unknown.

This clonotype originated in an adult woman who had mild COVID-19 (a few samples of this study predate the infection). Cell type and time point are not known. The rearrangement joins TRBV7-3 to TRBJ2-2, with TRBD2 matching 8 bases. The sequenced material came from PBMCs or a T cell subset sorted from them (not recorded which). The CDR3 spells CASSPPGRVYTGELFF. CDR3 nucleotide sequence: TGTGCCAGCAGCCCTCCCGGGAGGGTATACACCGGGGAGCTGTTTTTT.